This is a list of T cell receptor beta chains from one sample in a study of CD8+ T cells in alopecia areata. The protocol was immunoSEQ multiplex PCR, while the TCRdb copy is restricted to in-frame clones and leaves out a portion. The sample carries approximately 150,000 clones, 50% to 60% recorded once. The sequencing sample was made of CD4+ T cells sorted from blood. These receptors were taken from a human donor in good health. Each CDR3 is given with its conserved first and last residue. A D gene is named only where the DNA matches it firmly. The size entry is marked missing in some rows and otherwise reads once, few, many or a size class.

TRBJ2-1,NA,TRBV7-9,once,CASSLKGRVREIYNEQFF,TGTGCCAGCAGCTTAAAGGGCAGGGTTCGGGAGATATACAATGAGCAGTTCTTC
TRBJ1-2,NA,TRBV19,few,CAIPNPDRRGYTF,TGTGCCATTCCGAACCCCGACAGGCGGGGCTACACCTTC
TRBJ2-1,TRBD1,TRBV29-1,NA,CSVQGFLRNEQFF,TGCAGCGTACAGGGGTTCTTACGCAATGAGCAGTTCTTC
TRBJ2-1,NA,TRBV7-9,few,CASSLPGSGVHNEQFF,TGTGCCAGCAGCTTACCCGGTTCTGGGGTCCACAATGAGCAGTTCTTC
TRBJ2-3,NA,TRBV14,few,CASSRGILSTDTQYF,TGTGCCAGCAGCCGGGGTATCCTTAGCACAGATACGCAGTATTTT
TRBJ1-5,NA,TRBV4-1,few,CASSPRTAPDNQPQHF,TGCGCCAGCAGCCCCCGGACAGCCCCTGACAATCAGCCCCAGCATTTT
TRBJ1-5,TRBD1,TRBV29-1,NA,CSVRDSLNQPQHF,TGCAGCGTGAGGGACAGCCTTAATCAGCCCCAGCATTTT
TRBJ2-5,NA,TRBV5-1,NA,CASSLQGARETQYF,TGCGCCAGCAGCTTACAGGGTGCGCGAGAGACCCAGTACTTC
TRBJ1-5,TRBD1,TRBV19,few,CASTRGQGGLQPQHF,TGTGCAAGTACCAGGGGACAGGGAGGTTTGCAGCCCCAGCATTTT
TRBJ2-3,TRBD2,TRBV27,NA,CASSLTSGSTDTQYF,TGTGCCAGCAGTTTAACTAGCGGGAGTACAGATACGCAGTATTTT
TRBJ2-4,NA,TRBV9,NA,CASRPQGSRYF,TGTGCCAGCAGGCCCCAGGGTAGTCGGTACTTC
TRBJ1-1,NA,TRBV6-6,NA,CASSRVTDTRAAFF,TGTGCCAGCAGCAGAGTCACCGATACGAGGGCAGCTTTCTTT
TRBJ2-7,NA,TRBV29-1,NA,CSAGERDSYEQYF,TGCAGCGCCGGGGAGAGGGACTCCTACGAGCAGTACTTC
TRBJ2-7,TRBD2,TRBV29-1,few,CSVGPTSSSYEQYF,TGCAGCGTTGGGCCGACTAGCAGCTCCTACGAGCAGTACTTC
TRBJ2-1,NA,TRBV5-1,NA,CASSFPGESQFF,TGCGCCAGCAGCTTCCCCGGGGAGTCACAGTTCTTC
TRBJ1-4,NA,TRBV10-2,few,CASGPRRAEKLFF,TGCGCCAGCGGACCACGTCGAGCGGAAAAACTGTTTTTT
TRBJ2-5,NA,TRBV4-1,NA,CASSQEAPGVRQETQYF,TGCGCCAGCAGCCAAGAAGCACCAGGCGTGAGACAAGAGACCCAGTACTTC
TRBJ2-7,NA,TRBV10-1,NA,CASTTRQGKAYEQYF,TGCGCCAGCACAACAAGGCAGGGGAAGGCGTACGAGCAGTACTTC
TRBJ2-5,NA,TRBV11-2,few,CASSFRGETQYF,TGTGCCAGCAGCTTTAGGGGTGAGACCCAGTACTTC
TRBJ2-7,NA,TRBV4-1,few,CASSQTLSVYEQYF,TGCGCCAGCAGCCAGACCCTGTCGGTCTACGAGCAGTACTTC
TRBJ2-2,NA,TRBV10-3,NA,CAISVTGNTGELFF,TGTGCCATCAGTGTCACAGGGAACACCGGGGAGCTGTTTTTT
TRBJ1-1,NA,TRBV30,NA,CAWRGAEGAFF,TGTGCCTGGAGGGGGGCCGAGGGAGCTTTCTTT
TRBJ2-2,NA,TRBV15,NA,CATSRVVTGELFF,TGTGCCACCAGCAGAGTGGTCACCGGGGAGCTGTTTTTT
TRBJ2-2,NA,TRBV5-1,NA,CASSLGSVANTGELFF,TGCGCCAGCAGCTTGGGATCGGTCGCGAACACCGGGGAGCTGTTTTTT
TRBJ2-3,NA,TRBV6-5,NA,CASSSRAARPDTQYF,TGTGCCAGCAGCTCCCGGGCAGCAAGGCCAGATACGCAGTATTTT
TRBJ1-5,NA,TRBV2,few,CASSETVRQPQHF,TGTGCCAGCAGTGAAACTGTGCGTCAGCCCCAGCATTTT
TRBJ1-1,NA,TRBV25-1,NA,CASVGTAGTEAFF,TGTGCCAGCGTGGGGACGGCGGGCACTGAAGCTTTCTTT
TRBJ1-1,NA,TRBV5-6,NA,CASSLATGLEAFF,TGTGCCAGCAGCTTGGCCACGGGGCTAGAAGCTTTCTTT
TRBJ2-1,NA,TRBV6-5,NA,CASRPQGSKNNEQFF,TGTGCCAGCAGGCCCCAGGGAAGCAAGAACAATGAGCAGTTCTTC
TRBJ2-7,NA,TRBV28,few,CASGNGQWGDEQYF,TGTGCCAGCGGAAACGGACAATGGGGAGACGAGCAGTACTTC
TRBJ2-6,NA,TRBV18,NA,CASSPLGTGANVLTF,TGTGCCAGCTCACCACTTGGGACTGGGGCCAACGTCCTGACTTTC
TRBJ1-5,NA,TRBV30,NA,CAWSASSNQPQHF,TGTGCCTGGAGCGCATCAAGCAATCAGCCCCAGCATTTT